The 15 T cell receptor beta chains in this list originate from one sample, sequenced in a study of Ad26.COV2.S vaccination and SARS-CoV-2 variants (dated by TCRdb to 2020 to 2022). Library preparation used the immunoSEQ multiplex PCR assay. The table was pulled from immuneACCESS by TCRdb, which kept in-frame rearrangements only. Such tables lose some clones; where checked, under half of the loss comes from unresolved V genes, and the rest has no known cause. The sample yields 440,000 or so clones; over 80% were counted once. The ten largest clonotypes hold 1.5% to 2% of the sample. The treatment or condition label, read with the paper, signifies: some 20 received Ad26.COV2.S at low or high dose, single or two shots; 5 received placebo; per-sample allocation not given. Repertoires of vaccine and placebo recipients were sequenced from samples collected on day 63 after the first injection. Sequenced here: peripheral blood, sampled in a trial of Ad26.COV2.S vaccine versus placebo. The receptor set was obtained from a person between 18 and 60 years old who received the Ad26.COV2.S COVID-19 vaccine or a placebo.

This clone has a handful of counts. The chain carries TRBV9 and TRBJ2-1; TRBD2 agrees at 8 bases. CDR3 size: 15 residues. CDR1 is SGDLS, CDR2 YYNGEE, per germline. V lost 0 bases and J lost 3; bases outside the gene matches: 2. The DNA of the CDR3 is TGTGCCAGCAGCGTAGAACTAGCGGTCTACAATGAGCAGTTCTTC. Its protein product is CASSVELAVYNEQFF.

The rearrangement joins TRBV12-5 to TRBJ2-2; D is unresolved. Trimming removed 4 bases from V and 7 bases from J, with 10 bases in between. CDR3 length: 13 residues. Germline lookup yields CDR1 LGHNT and CDR2 FRNRAP. The CDR3 reads CASGSPDRGELFF. CDR3 DNA: TGTGCTAGTGGTTCCCCGGACCGCGGGGAGCTGTTTTTT. Supplemented by reference TRBV12-5 and TRBJ2-2, the full variable domain reads DARVTQTPRHKVTEMGQEVTMRCQPILGHNTVFWYRQTMMQGLELLAYFRNRAPLDDSGMPKDRFSAEMPDATLATLKIQPSEPRDSAVYFCASGSPDRGELFFGEGSRLTVL.

The chain is built from TRBV6-5 and TRBJ1-2; D call uncertain. The CDR3 sequence is 15 residues long. Germline loops: CDR1 MNHEY, CDR2 SVGAGI. Between the trimmed V and J ends, which lost 2 bases and 3 bases, there was a span of 13 bases. The CDR3 region has the DNA TGTGCCAGCAGTTACACAACCGACGGGCACTATGGCTACACCTTC. Translation gives CASSYTTDGHYGYTF.

This clone has a handful of counts. The chain is built from TRBV10-3 and TRBJ1-6; 8 bases are a match to TRBD1. The CDR3 consists of 13 residues. CDR1 is ENHRY, CDR2 SYGVKD, per germline. V was pared by 9 bases and J by 7 bases, with 5 bases of the junction left unmatched. CDR3 nucleotides: TGTGCCATTACCGGGACAGGAAATTCACCCCTCCACTTT. Translated: CAITGTGNSPLHF.

The CDR3 protein is CASSGGTASYEQYF. In nucleotides, the CDR3 is TGTGCCAGCAGCGGCGGGACAGCATCCTACGAGCAGTACTTC. This chain uses TRBV9 with TRBJ2-7; D might be TRBD1 (7 bases). Germline-derived CDR1 and CDR2 are SGDLS and YYNGEE. V lost 3 bases, J lost 1 base, and 11 bases lay in between. The CDR3 consists of 14 residues.

This rearrangement joins TRBV13 to TRBJ1-2, with TRBD1 as a possible D gene (5 bases). V was pared by 5 bases and J by 1 base, with 8 bases between. Germline CDR1 is PRHDT and CDR2 is FYEKMQ (reference sequence). There are 13 residues in the CDR3. This CDR3 is CASSVRGNYGYTF. In DNA, the CDR3 is TGTGCCAGCAGCGTGAGGGGTAACTATGGCTACACCTTC.

The V call is TRBV19, the J call TRBJ2-1; D perhaps matches TRBD1 (5 bases). The germline gives CDR1 LNHDA, CDR2 SQIVND (reference sequence). Trimming shortened V by 10 bases and J by 4 bases, and 14 bases separated the two germline ends. This CDR3 region has 13 residues. The CDR3 spells CATSQGSYNEQFF. CDR3 bases: TGTGCCACCTCGCAGGGATCTTACAATGAGCAGTTCTTC.

This sequence joins TRBV5-4 and TRBJ1-2; TRBD1 agrees at 7 bases. This CDR3 is 13 amino acids long. Germline lookup yields CDR1 SGHNT and CDR2 YYREEE (reference sequence). The junction had 4 bases not matched to a gene; V was cut back by 0 bases and J by 8 bases. CDR3 bases: TGTGCCAGCAGCTTGGAACAGGGGTTAGGCTACACCTTC. Its protein is CASSLEQGLGYTF.

The J gene is TRBJ2-1, the V gene TRBV5-1; tentative D call: TRBD2 (5 bases). CDR1 is SGHRS and CDR2 is YFSETQ in the germline V gene. The CDR3 loop spans 16 amino acids. V lost 0 bases to trimming and J lost 5 bases, with 15 bases between them. The CDR3 region is CASSLGFERRNNEQFF. The CDR3 DNA reads TGCGCCAGCAGCTTGGGTTTCGAGCGGCGGAACAATGAGCAGTTCTTC.

The chain employs TRBV4-1 and TRBJ2-5; perhaps TRBD1 as D (5 bases). The germline V gene has CDR1 MGHRA and CDR2 YSYEKL. The CDR3 runs to 15 residues. V was trimmed by 4 bases and J by 2 bases, leaving 14 bases between them. The CDR3 protein is CASSRKRQLQETQYF. CDR3 in DNA: TGCGCCAGCAGCCGCAAACGACAGTTACAAGAGACCCAGTACTTC.

The CDR3 sequence is CAWNSYRGPYEQYF. CDR3 sequence (DNA): TGTGCCTGGAATTCGTACAGGGGGCCCTACGAGCAGTACTTC. The chain is built from TRBV30 and TRBJ2-7; 9 nucleotides line up with TRBD1. The junction had 6 bases not matched to a gene; V was cut back by 4 bases and J by 2 bases. This CDR3 has 14 amino acids. Germline V CDR1 and CDR2: GTSNPN, SVGIG (reference sequence).

The J gene is TRBJ2-1, the V gene TRBV30, with 16 positions matching TRBD2. The V gene's germline CDR1 is GTSNPN and CDR2 SVGIG (reference sequence). The V segment lost 2 bases and the J segment 2 bases; nucleotides outside the gene matches: 9. The CDR3 loop spans 19 amino acids. The CDR3 protein is CAWSHPGLAGGLTYNEQFF. CDR3 in DNA: TGTGCCTGGAGTCACCCGGGACTAGCGGGGGGGCTTACCTACAATGAGCAGTTCTTC.

The chain joins TRBV5-1 to TRBJ2-7, with D possibly being TRBD1 (5 bases). The CDR3 extends over 12 amino acids. The V gene's germline CDR1 is SGHRS and CDR2 YFSETQ. V lost 2 bases and J 3 bases, leaving 6 bases between the germline ends. CDR3 in amino acids: CASSFTGYEQYF. The DNA of the CDR3 is TGCGCCAGCAGCTTCACAGGCTACGAGCAGTACTTC.

The chain carries TRBV5-1 and TRBJ2-7; D is uncertain. Germline V gene data show CDR1 as SGHRS and CDR2 as YFSETQ. Trimming left V 0 bases short and J 3 bases short, with 13 bases between. The CDR3 spans 15 residues. CDR3 loop: CASSLDHRVSYEQYF. The CDR3 nucleotides are TGCGCCAGCAGCTTGGATCATAGGGTTAGCTACGAGCAGTACTTC.

The genes are TRBV4-3 and TRBJ1-3; a weak D match, TRBD1 (5 bases). Trimming removed 4 bases from V and 3 bases from J, with 25 bases in between. CDR1 and CDR2 (germline): LGHNA, YSLEER. The length of the CDR3 is 19 residues. CDR3 DNA sequence: TGCGCCAGCAGCCTTCGGGAGGGGCATACAAATTTCGGTGGAAACACCATATATTTT. This codes for CASSLREGHTNFGGNTIYF.